This T cell receptor beta chain was obtained from a study of T cell responses to AZD1222 COVID-19 vaccine. Study-wide results and limits: Clonal diversity was possibly underestimated; the donors were predominantly white British and more often female. CD4 TCRs associated with vaccination spanned spike, dominating at 160-218 and 743-854. Following two doses of AZD1222, Spike-specific TCR breadth and depth rose.

Data came from immunoSEQ multiplex PCR; TCRdb stores just in-frame clones and leaves some out. The data show about 150,000 clones, over 90% seen once. In regard to this clone: The antigen is undetermined.

CDR1 is LNHDA and CDR2 is SQIVND in the germline V gene (reference sequence). The CDR3 extends over 15 amino acids. Trimming took 2 bases from V and 4 from J, leaving 12 bases between them. The V call is TRBV19, the J call TRBJ2-1; D is possibly TRBD2 (6 bases). This sample comprised peripheral blood, obtained on day 0 of AZD1222 vaccination. The TCR comes from an adult in good health. The CDR3 coding sequence is TGTGCCAGTAGTATACGAGCTAGCGAGTACAATGAGCAGTTCTTC. It translates to CASSIRASEYNEQFF. The entire variable domain, with the rest obtained from reference TRBV19 and TRBJ2-1, is as follows: DGGITQSPKYLFRKEGQNVTLSCEQNLNHDAMYWYRQDPGQGLRLIYYSQIVNDFQKGDIAEGYSVSREKKESFPLTVTSAQKNPTAFYLCASSIRASEYNEQFFGPGTRLTVL.